Listed below are T cell receptor beta chains from one sample, sequenced in a study of PD-1 blockade in mismatch repair-deficient tumors. Only in-frame clones appear in the TCRdb table, and some are missing; sequencing was by immunoSEQ multiplex PCR. The sample has roughly 50,000 clones, about 80% seen once; the top ten hold 3% to 3.5%. Material: peripheral blood, obtained 4 weeks after starting pembrolizumab. All receptors come from an adult with mismatch repair-deficient cancer. The CDR3 runs from the conserved cysteine through the conserved F or W. Clone size is given for some rows only: seen once, a few or many times, or a class if the clone is expanded.

size,V,CDR3
once,TRBV2,CASRPDRLKNTEAFF
.,TRBV19,CASSMGTGGHNEQFF
.,TRBV7-6,CASSRAPGEDTDTQYF
few,TRBV15,CATSSWTGGAKNIQYF
.,TRBV27,CASSLGTEAFF
once,TRBV6-6,CASSYSGTDYGYTF
medium-sized,TRBV6-5,CASSLQGKYEQYF
.,TRBV19,CASSEQGPPSYEQYF
.,TRBV6-1,CASSEAHRGLNEKLFF
.,TRBV6-6,CASTPSSNQPQHF
.,TRBV5-1,CASSLTRGINEKLFF
.,TRBV29-1,CSAWDSSAYEQYF
.,TRBV18,CASSPQKTNRGLVHEQYF
.,TRBV7-6,CASSLRAQETQYF
.,TRBV29-1,CSVKPGQGSGYTF
.,TRBV5-1,CASSPDRVGGEQYF
.,TRBV15,CATSRGGVRSYEQYF
.,TRBV29-1,CSVRAPLGYNEQFF
.,TRBV7-2,CASSLNRNTEAFF
.,TRBV11-3,CASSLTAGAYNEQFF
.,TRBV11-3,CASSLLGREGRYEQYF
.,TRBV30,CAWTPGGLNEKLFF
.,TRBV7-8,CASSLVATGLGNTIYF
.,TRBV2,CAGDRGVSMNTEAFF
.,TRBV9,CASSVEVSSYEQYF
.,TRBV15,CATSRGHTPGANVLTF
.,TRBV9,CASSTADTQYF
.,TRBV19,CASSIMAATDTQYF
once,TRBV15,CATSSAVGTGIETQYF
.,TRBV15,CATSRDKLPWTENTGELFF
.,TRBV6-6,CASSWGGAGYGYTF
.,TRBV5-4,CASSAPGQGAAGYTF
.,TRBV4-2,CASSRQATEAFF
.,TRBV29-1,CSVSSLGNTIYF